This T cell receptor (beta chain) was captured by sequencing in a study of cytomegalovirus exposure and HLA in healthy donors. General study findings and limits: Compared with the approximately 670-donor mean, an Asian-associated ancestry cluster reportedly had fewer N-insertions, according to a later analysis. Per a later analysis, HLA-associated TCR beta chains showed more clonal expansion than other, equally common TCR beta chains. There were about 160 TCR beta chains listed as cytomegalovirus-associated. A later analysis appeared to link common viral pathogens to several of the most significant clusters.

13 Jbeta primers and 60 Vbeta primers were used for the PCR. Using immunoSEQ multiplex PCR, the repertoire was profiled, and TCRdb retains in-frame clones only, with some absent. The sample holds around 20,000 clones; roughly 80% are singletons and the top ten take roughly 23%. The table lists this clone with a count of one. The antigen remains undetermined. Trimming removed 0 bases at V and 8 bases at J, with 8 bases between. CDR3 size: 13 residues. Per germline, CDR1 SEHNR and CDR2 FQNEAQ (reference sequence). Sample: PBMCs. This TCR came from a human donor in good health. The V gene is TRBV7-9, the J gene TRBJ2-1, with D tentatively TRBD2 (5 bases). The CDR3 here is CASSLAGSDEQFF. CDR3 nucleotide sequence: TGTGCCAGCAGCTTAGCAGGGAGTGATGAGCAGTTCTTC. The entire variable domain, with the rest obtained from reference TRBV7-9 and TRBJ2-1, is as follows: DTGVSQNPRHKITKRGQNVTFRCDPISEHNRLYWYRQTLGQGPEFLTYFQNEAQLEKSRLLSDRFSAERPKGSFSTLEIQRTEQGDSAMYLCASSLAGSDEQFFGPGTRLTVL.